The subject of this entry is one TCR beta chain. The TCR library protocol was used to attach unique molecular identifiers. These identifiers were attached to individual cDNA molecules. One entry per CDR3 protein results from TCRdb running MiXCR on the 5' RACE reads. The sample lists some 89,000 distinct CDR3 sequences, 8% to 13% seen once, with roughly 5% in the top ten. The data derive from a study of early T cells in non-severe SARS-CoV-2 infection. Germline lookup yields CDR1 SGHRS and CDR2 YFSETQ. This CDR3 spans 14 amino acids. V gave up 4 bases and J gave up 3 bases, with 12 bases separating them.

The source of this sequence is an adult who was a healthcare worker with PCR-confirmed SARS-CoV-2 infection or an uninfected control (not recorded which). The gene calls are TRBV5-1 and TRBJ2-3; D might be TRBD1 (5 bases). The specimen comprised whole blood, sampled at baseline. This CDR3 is CASSGESGTDTQYF. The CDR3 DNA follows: TGCGCCAGCAGCGGGGAATCAGGGACAGATACGCAGTATTTT.